The 21 T cell receptor beta chains in this list originate from one sample, sequenced in a study of T cells after yellow fever vaccination. Using its own MiXCR run on the 5' RACE reads, TCRdb lists one record per CDR3 protein. The data contain around 100,000 distinct CDR3 sequences, approximately 8.4% of them singletons. The specimen comprised CD8+ T cells sorted from PBMCs, sampled 45 days after the yellow fever booster vaccination. These receptors were obtained from a man aged 30 to 39 who received the YFV17D yellow fever vaccine.

This clonotype was seen repeatedly, ten times or more. This chain links TRBV27 with TRBJ2-1; TRBD2 matches at 12 bases. This CDR3 is 17 amino acids long. The V gene's germline CDR1 is MNHEY and CDR2 SMNVEV (reference sequence). V gave up 5 bases and J gave up 3 bases; unmatched junction bases: 8. The CDR3 spells CASSTRTSGDDYNEQFF. The DNA for the CDR3 is TGTGCCAGCAGTACCCGGACTAGCGGGGACGACTACAATGAGCAGTTCTTC.

This clonotype was detected a few times. The chain has TRBV15 and TRBJ1-2, with D uncertain. This CDR3 comprises 13 residues. Trimming stripped 7 bases from V and 2 bases from J, with 11 bases between. Germline CDR1 and CDR2: LNHNV and YYDKDF (reference sequence). CDR3 DNA: TGTGCCACCAAGTCCCGGAGAAACTATGGCTACACCTTC. This sequence encodes CATKSRRNYGYTF.

This clonotype has ten or more counts. V usage is TRBV27 and J usage is TRBJ2-7; 11 bases line up with TRBD2. This CDR3 comprises 13 residues. In germline, CDR1 is MNHEY, CDR2 SMNVEV (reference sequence). The junction had 5 bases not matched to a gene; V was cut back by 8 bases and J by 5 bases. The CDR3 is CASASGRFNEQYF. DNA for the CDR3: TGTGCCAGCGCTAGCGGGAGGTTTAACGAGCAGTACTTC.

This clonotype showed up many times. The V and J genes are TRBV20-1 and TRBJ2-3; D gene ambiguous. The V end lost 5 bases, the J end lost 0 bases, and 12 bases lay between the germline ends. Per the germline V gene, CDR1 is DFQATT and CDR2 is SNEGSKA (reference sequence). The CDR3 contains 14 residues. In DNA, the CDR3 is TGCAGTGCTCAGTTCGGCTATAGCACAGATACGCAGTATTTT. This sequence encodes CSAQFGYSTDTQYF.

This clonotype was seen at least ten times. CDR3 residues: CASGLGTRDTDTQYF. CDR3 DNA: TGTGCTAGTGGTTTGGGGACGCGGGACACAGATACGCAGTATTTT. The chain uses TRBV12-5 and TRBJ2-3, with a possible D match to TRBD2 (6 bases). The V end was cut by 1 base, the J end by 2 bases, with 10 bases between. Germline assignment: CDR1 LGHNT and CDR2 FRNRAP. This CDR3 is built from 15 residues.

This clonotype was detected many times. The V gene is TRBV14, the J gene TRBJ1-5; D is unclear. Trimming took 1 base from V and 3 from J, leaving 10 bases between them. The CDR3 consists of 15 residues. Per the germline V gene, CDR1 is SGHDN and CDR2 is FVKESK. This chain's CDR3 is CASSQGVHANQPQHF. DNA of the CDR3: TGTGCCAGCAGCCAAGGTGTCCACGCCAATCAGCCCCAGCATTTT.

This clonotype was found many times. The chain has TRBV3-1 and TRBJ2-5; D not resolved. The CDR3 has 15 amino acids. Germline V CDR1 and CDR2: LGHDT, YNNKEL (reference sequence). With 6 bases removed from V and 3 bases from J, the gap between germline ends came to 17 bases. The CDR3 reads CASRQRPELEETQYF. The CDR3, as DNA: TGTGCCAGCAGGCAGAGACCGGAGCTCGAAGAGACCCAGTACTTC.

The chain has TRBV20-1 and TRBJ2-1; D is uncertain. Trimming removed 6 bases at V and 8 bases at J, with 23 bases between. The V gene's germline CDR1 is DFQATT and CDR2 SNEGSKA (reference sequence). The CDR3 is 15 amino acids. CDR3 region: CSAIMAPAVLHEQFF. The CDR3 DNA reads as TGCAGTGCCATAATGGCCCCAGCCGTATTGCATGAGCAGTTCTTC.

This clonotype was counted many times. The chain is built from TRBV7-2 and TRBJ2-1; TRBD2 agrees at 7 bases. The CDR3 totals 16 residues. CDR1 and CDR2 (germline): SGHTA, FQGNSA. V shed 3 bases and J 2 bases; nucleotides not matched to a gene: 7. The CDR3 sequence: CASSLPGTTPYNEQFF. The CDR3 coding sequence is TGTGCCAGCAGCTTGCCTGGGACTACCCCCTACAATGAGCAGTTCTTC. Together with reference TRBV7-2 and TRBJ2-1, the CDR3 gives the full variable domain: GAGVSQSPSNKVTEKGKDVELRCDPISGHTALYWYRQSLGQGLEFLIYFQGNSAPDKSGLPSDRFSAERTGGSVSTLTIQRTQQEDSAVYLCASSLPGTTPYNEQFFGPGTRLTVL.

This clonotype was recorded a few times. The chain joins TRBV7-9 to TRBJ1-1, with TRBD1 as a possible D gene (5 bases). Germline CDR1 is SEHNR and CDR2 is FQNEAQ (reference sequence). V dropped 4 bases and J dropped 2 bases, with 14 bases sitting between them. The CDR3 is made up of 15 amino acids. The CDR3 spells CASSSTDSSNTEAFF. The CDR3 region has the DNA TGTGCCAGCAGCTCGACCGACAGCTCCAACACTGAAGCTTTCTTT. The full variable domain, in which reference TRBV7-9 and TRBJ1-1 provide the parts outside the CDR3, is DTGVSQNPRHKITKRGQNVTFRCDPISEHNRLYWYRQTLGQGPEFLTYFQNEAQLEKSRLLSDRFSAERPKGSFSTLEIQRTEQGDSAMYLCASSSTDSSNTEAFFGQGTRLTVV.

In this sample, this clonotype turned up many times. Because it lacks the conserved phenylalanine or tryptophan at the end, this CDR3 is likely a read error. The DNA is omitted, as the CDR3 cannot be located on it reliably, and the CDR3 follows TCRdb's listing. The V and J genes are TRBV7-9 and TRBJ2-7. The germline gives CDR1 SEHNR, CDR2 FQNEAQ (reference sequence). The CDR3 contains 10 residues when both ends are counted. The CDR3 loop is CASSLAPETG.

There are many counts of this clonotype. The chain recombines TRBV20-1 with TRBJ2-7; D may be TRBD2 (6 bases). In germline, CDR1 is DFQATT, CDR2 SNEGSKA (reference sequence). V lost 3 bases and J lost 4, with 19 bases in between. The CDR3 loop spans 15 amino acids. CDR3 in amino acids: CSASGELAPRYEQYF. CDR3 nucleotides: TGCAGTGCTAGCGGGGAACTAGCCCCGAGGTACGAGCAGTACTTC.

This clonotype has ten or more counts. J is TRBJ2-3 and V is TRBV28, with D perhaps TRBD1 (6 bases). CDR3 length equals 16 residues. Germline CDR1 and CDR2: MDHEN and SYDVKM. The V gene lost 3 bases and the J gene lost 2 bases, with 15 bases spanning the gap. The CDR3 here is CASSLSGHTSTDTQYF. The DNA for the CDR3 is TGTGCCAGCAGTTTGTCGGGACACACATCCACAGATACGCAGTATTTT.

This clonotype was seen at least ten times. The chain has TRBV5-4 and TRBJ2-7, with 9 bases aligning to TRBD2. The germline V gene encodes CDR1 SGHNT and CDR2 YYREEE (reference sequence). The CDR3 is 17 amino acids. V shed 0 bases and J 1 base; nucleotides not matched to a gene: 8. In DNA form, the CDR3 reads TGTGCCAGCAGCTTGGCGGTGGGCGCGGGAGGGTCCTACGAGCAGTACTTC. Its translation: CASSLAVGAGGSYEQYF.

The V call is TRBV11-2, the J call TRBJ1-5; D not certain. The CDR3 contains 14 residues. V shed 1 base and J shed 0 bases, with 4 bases lying between them. CDR1 is SGHAT, CDR2 FQNNGV, per germline. As DNA, the CDR3 is TGTGCCAGCAGCTTAGTGGGTAGCAATCAGCCCCAGCATTTT. Encoded protein: CASSLVGSNQPQHF.

The sample holds many counts of this clonotype. The gene calls are TRBV27 and TRBJ1-1; perhaps TRBD1 as D (6 bases). The CDR3 runs 14 residues. V was shortened by 5 bases and J by 6 bases, with 16 bases between the two germline ends. CDR1 and CDR2 from the germline V gene are MNHEY and SMNVEV (reference sequence). This CDR3 reads CASSDKGGRPEAFF. The CDR3 DNA reads TGTGCCAGCAGTGATAAAGGGGGGAGGCCTGAAGCTTTCTTT.

This clonotype was seen at least ten times. V usage is TRBV7-2 and J usage is TRBJ2-3; 10 bases map to TRBD2. V was clipped by 6 bases and J by 2 bases; unmatched bases: 5. The germline gives CDR1 SGHTA, CDR2 FQGNSA. This CDR3 comprises 15 residues. The CDR3 coding sequence is TGTGCCAGCAGGGCGGGACTAGCGAACACAGATACGCAGTATTTT. Protein product: CASRAGLANTDTQYF.

This clonotype came up a few times. V is TRBV5-6 and J is TRBJ2-1; TRBD2 matches 13 bases. The CDR3 runs to 15 residues. V dropped 4 bases and J dropped 15; count of bases not matched to a gene: 13. Per the germline V gene, CDR1 is SGHDT and CDR2 is YYEEEE. The CDR3 DNA reads TGTGCCAGCAGCCTGGGACTAGCGGGAAATCCGAGCCCGTTCTTC. This sequence encodes CASSLGLAGNPSPFF. The full variable domain, in which reference TRBV5-6 and TRBJ2-1 provide the parts outside the CDR3, is DAGVTQSPTHLIKTRGQQVTLRCSPKSGHDTVSWYQQALGQGPQFIFQYYEEEERQRGNFPDRFSGHQFPNYSSELNVNALLLGDSALYLCASSLGLAGNPSPFFGPGTRLTVL.

This clonotype has ten or more counts. The chain has TRBV6-5 and TRBJ1-4; 10 positions match TRBD1. Trimming at V came to 7 bases and at J to 5 bases, leaving 4 bases not matched to a gene. Germline assignment: CDR1 MNHEY and CDR2 SVGAGI. The CDR3 runs 14 residues. Here the CDR3 DNA reads TGTGCCAGCACTATGGGACAGGGGAATGAAAAACTGTTTTTT. Protein product: CASTMGQGNEKLFF.

V usage is TRBV7-2 and J usage is TRBJ2-5; 12 nucleotides line up with TRBD2. The CDR3 spans 16 residues. Germline CDR1 is SGHTA and CDR2 is FQGNSA. V was clipped by 5 bases and J by 2 bases; unmatched bases: 6. The CDR3 coding sequence is TGTGCCAGCAGCGACCAAGGACTAGCGGGGCAAGAGACCCAGTACTTC. Translating it yields CASSDQGLAGQETQYF.

At least ten counts were recorded for this clonotype. The germline gene is not matched at one end of the junction; a read error may be the cause. This chain uses TRBV12-3 or TRBV12-4 with TRBJ2-3; TRBD2 matches at 7 bases. This CDR3 has 12 amino acids. CDR3 sequence: CASSFDAGDTFF. The DNA for the CDR3 is TGTGCCAGCAGTTTCGACGCGGGGGATACATTTTTT.